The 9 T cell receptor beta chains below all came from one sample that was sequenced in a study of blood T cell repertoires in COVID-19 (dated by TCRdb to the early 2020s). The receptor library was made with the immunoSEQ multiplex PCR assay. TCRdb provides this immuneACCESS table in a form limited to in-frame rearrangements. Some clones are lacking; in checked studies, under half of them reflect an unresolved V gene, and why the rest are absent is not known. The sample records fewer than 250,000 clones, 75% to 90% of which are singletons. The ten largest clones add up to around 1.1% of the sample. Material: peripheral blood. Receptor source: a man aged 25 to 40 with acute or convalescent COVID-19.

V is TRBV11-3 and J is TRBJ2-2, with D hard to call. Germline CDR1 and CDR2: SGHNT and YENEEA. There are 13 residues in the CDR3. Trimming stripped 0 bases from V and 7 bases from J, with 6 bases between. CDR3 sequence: CASSLEVGGELFF. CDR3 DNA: TGTGCCAGCAGCTTAGAGGTCGGCGGGGAGCTGTTTTTT.

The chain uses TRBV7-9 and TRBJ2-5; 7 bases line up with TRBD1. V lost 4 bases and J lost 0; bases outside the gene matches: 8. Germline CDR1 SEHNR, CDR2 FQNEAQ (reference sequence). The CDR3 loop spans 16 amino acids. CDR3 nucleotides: TGTGCCAGCAGCTCTCCAGGGGGAGTTAACCAAGAGACCCAGTACTTC. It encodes CASSSPGGVNQETQYF.

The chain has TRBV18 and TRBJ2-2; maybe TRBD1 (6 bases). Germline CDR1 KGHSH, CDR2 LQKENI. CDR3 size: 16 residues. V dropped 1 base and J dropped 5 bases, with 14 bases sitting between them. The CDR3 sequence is CASSPRGGMGTGELFF. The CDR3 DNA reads TGTGCCAGCTCACCACGAGGGGGAATGGGGACCGGGGAGCTGTTTTTT.

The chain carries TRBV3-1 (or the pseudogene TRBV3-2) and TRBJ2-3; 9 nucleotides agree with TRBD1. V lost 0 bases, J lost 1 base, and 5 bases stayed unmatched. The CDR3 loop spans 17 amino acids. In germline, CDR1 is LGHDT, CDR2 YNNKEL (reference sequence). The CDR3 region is CASSQDRRTGGTDTQYF. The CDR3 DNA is TGTGCCAGCAGCCAAGATAGGAGGACAGGGGGCACAGATACGCAGTATTTT.

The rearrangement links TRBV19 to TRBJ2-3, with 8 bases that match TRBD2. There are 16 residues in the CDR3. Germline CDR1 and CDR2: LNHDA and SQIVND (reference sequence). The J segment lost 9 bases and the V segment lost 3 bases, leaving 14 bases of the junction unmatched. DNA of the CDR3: TGTGCCAGTAGTATGACTGGACTAGCCGCCACTGAGACGCAGTATTTT. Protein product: CASSMTGLAATETQYF.

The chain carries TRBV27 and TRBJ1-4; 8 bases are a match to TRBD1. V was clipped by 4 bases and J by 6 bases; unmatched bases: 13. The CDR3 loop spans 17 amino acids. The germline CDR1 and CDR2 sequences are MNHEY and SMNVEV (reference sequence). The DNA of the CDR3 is TGTGCCAGCAGTTCATTGTATTCTCCGGGACAGGATGAAAAACTGTTTTTT. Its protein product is CASSSLYSPGQDEKLFF.

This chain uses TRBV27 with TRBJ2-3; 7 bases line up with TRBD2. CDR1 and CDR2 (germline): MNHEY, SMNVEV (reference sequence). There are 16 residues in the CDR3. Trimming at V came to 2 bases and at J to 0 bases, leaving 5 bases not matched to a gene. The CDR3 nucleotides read TGTGCCAGCAGTTTAGGGGAGGGGATGAGCACAGATACGCAGTATTTT. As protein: CASSLGEGMSTDTQYF.

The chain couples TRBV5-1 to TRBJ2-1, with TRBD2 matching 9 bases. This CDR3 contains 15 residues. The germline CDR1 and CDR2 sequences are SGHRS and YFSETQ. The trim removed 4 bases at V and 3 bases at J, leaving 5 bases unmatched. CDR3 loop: CASSASGTRYNEQFF. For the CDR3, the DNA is TGCGCCAGCAGCGCTAGCGGGACGCGCTACAATGAGCAGTTCTTC.

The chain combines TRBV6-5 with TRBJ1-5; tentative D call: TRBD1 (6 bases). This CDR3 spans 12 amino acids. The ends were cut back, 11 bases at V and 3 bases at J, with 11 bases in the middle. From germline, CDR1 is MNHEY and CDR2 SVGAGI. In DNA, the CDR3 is TGTGCCGCTGGGACATACAATCAGCCCCAGCATTTT. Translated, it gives CAAGTYNQPQHF.